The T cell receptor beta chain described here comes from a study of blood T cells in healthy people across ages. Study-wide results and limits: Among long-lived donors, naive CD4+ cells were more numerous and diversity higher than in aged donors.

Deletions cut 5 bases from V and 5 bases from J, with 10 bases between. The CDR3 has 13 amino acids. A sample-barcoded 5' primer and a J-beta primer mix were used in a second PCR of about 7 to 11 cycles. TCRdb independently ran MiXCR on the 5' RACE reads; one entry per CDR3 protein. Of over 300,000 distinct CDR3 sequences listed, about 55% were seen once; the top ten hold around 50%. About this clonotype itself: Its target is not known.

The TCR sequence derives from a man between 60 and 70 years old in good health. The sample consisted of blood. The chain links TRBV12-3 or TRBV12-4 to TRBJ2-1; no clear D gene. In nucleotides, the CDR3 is TGTGCCAGCAGTCCTCAAACCGACAATGAGCAGTTCTTC. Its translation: CASSPQTDNEQFF.